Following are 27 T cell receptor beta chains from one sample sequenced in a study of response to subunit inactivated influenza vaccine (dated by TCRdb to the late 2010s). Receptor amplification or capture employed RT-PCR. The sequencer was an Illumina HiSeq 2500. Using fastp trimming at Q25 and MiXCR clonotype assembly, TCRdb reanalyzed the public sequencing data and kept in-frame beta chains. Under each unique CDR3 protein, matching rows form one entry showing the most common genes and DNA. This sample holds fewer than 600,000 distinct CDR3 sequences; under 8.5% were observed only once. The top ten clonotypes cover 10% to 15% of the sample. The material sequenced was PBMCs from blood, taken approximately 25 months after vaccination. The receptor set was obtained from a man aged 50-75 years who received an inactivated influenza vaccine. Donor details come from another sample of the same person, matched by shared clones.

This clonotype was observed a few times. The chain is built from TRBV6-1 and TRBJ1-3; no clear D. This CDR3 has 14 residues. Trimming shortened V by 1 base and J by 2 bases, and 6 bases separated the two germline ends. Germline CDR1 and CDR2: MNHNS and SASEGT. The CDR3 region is CASSEVRTGNTIYF. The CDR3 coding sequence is TGTGCCAGCAGTGAAGTGAGGACTGGAAACACCATATATTTT.

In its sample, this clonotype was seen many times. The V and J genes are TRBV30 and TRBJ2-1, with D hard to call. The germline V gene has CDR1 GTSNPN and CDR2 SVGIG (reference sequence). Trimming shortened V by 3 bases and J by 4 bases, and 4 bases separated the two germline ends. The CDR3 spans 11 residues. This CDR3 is CAWRGYNEQFF. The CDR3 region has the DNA TGTGCCTGGAGAGGTTACAATGAGCAGTTCTTC.

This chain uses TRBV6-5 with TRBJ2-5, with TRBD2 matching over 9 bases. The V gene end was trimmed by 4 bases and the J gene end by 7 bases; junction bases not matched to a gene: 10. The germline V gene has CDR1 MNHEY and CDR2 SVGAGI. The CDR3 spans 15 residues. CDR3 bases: TGTGCCAGCAGTTCCTCCGGGACTAGCATAGGGACCCAGTACTTC. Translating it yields CASSSSGTSIGTQYF.

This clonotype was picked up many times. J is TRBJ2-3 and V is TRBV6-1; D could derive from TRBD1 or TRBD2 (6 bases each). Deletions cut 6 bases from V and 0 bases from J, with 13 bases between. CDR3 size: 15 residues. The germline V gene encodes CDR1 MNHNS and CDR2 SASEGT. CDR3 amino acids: CASSRSGASTDTQYF. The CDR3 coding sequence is TGTGCCAGCAGCCGCTCGGGGGCTAGCACAGATACGCAGTATTTT.

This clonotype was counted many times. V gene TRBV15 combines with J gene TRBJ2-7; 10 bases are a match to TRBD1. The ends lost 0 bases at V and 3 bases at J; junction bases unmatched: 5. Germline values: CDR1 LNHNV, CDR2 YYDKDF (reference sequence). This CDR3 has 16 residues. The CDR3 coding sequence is TGTGCCACCAGCAGAGATCTTGGGGACAGGGGCTACGAGCAGTACTTC. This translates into CATSRDLGDRGYEQYF.

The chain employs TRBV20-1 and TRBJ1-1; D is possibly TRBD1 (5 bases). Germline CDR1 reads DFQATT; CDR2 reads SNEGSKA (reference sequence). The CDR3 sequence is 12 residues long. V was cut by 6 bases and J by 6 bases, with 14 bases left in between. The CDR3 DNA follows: TGCAGTGCAATCCCCTCGGGGGCTGAAGCTTTCTTT. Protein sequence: CSAIPSGAEAFF.

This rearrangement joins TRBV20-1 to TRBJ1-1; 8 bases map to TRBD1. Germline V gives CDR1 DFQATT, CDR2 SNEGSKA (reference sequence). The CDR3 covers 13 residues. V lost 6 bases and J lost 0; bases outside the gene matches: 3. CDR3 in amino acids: CSAKGQVNTEAFF. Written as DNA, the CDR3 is TGCAGTGCGAAGGGACAGGTGAACACTGAAGCTTTCTTT.

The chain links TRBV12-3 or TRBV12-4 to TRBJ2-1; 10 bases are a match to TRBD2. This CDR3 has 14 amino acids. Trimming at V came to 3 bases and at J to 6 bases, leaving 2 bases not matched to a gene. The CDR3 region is CASSFERGGNEQFF. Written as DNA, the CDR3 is TGTGCCAGCAGTTTCGAGCGGGGGGGCAATGAGCAGTTCTTC.

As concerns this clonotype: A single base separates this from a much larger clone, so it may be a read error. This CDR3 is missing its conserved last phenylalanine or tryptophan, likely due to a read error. The chain's CDR3 is CASSLAANRANIQYS. The CDR3 coding sequence is TGTGCCAGCAGCTTAGCGGCTAACCGGGCAAACATTCAGTACTCC. The J gene is TRBJ2-4, the V gene TRBV7-2; D is unclear. CDR3 length: 15 amino acids. Germline lookup yields CDR1 SGHTA and CDR2 FQGNSA. V gave up 0 bases and J gave up 6 bases, with 12 bases separating them.

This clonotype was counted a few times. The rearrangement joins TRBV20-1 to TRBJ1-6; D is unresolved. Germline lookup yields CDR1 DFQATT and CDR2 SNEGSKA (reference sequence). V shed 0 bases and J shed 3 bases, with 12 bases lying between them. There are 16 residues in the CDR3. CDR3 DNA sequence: TGCAGTGCTAGAGATAACAGCGACTACTATAATTCACCCCTCCACTTT. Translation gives CSARDNSDYYNSPLHF.

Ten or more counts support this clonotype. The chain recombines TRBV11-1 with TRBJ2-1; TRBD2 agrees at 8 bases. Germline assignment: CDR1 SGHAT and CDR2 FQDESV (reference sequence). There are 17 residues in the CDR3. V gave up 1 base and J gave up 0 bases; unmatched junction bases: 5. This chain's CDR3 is CASSLGGLGSSYNEQFF. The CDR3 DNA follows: TGTGCCAGCAGCTTAGGGGGACTAGGCAGCTCCTACAATGAGCAGTTCTTC.

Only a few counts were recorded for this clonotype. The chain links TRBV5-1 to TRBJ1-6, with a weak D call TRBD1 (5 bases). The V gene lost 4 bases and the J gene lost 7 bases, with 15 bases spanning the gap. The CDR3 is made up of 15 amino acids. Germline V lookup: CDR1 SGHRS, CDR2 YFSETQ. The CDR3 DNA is TGCGCCAGCAGCCCTGGGGACGGCATGAATTCACCCCTCCACTTT. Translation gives CASSPGDGMNSPLHF.

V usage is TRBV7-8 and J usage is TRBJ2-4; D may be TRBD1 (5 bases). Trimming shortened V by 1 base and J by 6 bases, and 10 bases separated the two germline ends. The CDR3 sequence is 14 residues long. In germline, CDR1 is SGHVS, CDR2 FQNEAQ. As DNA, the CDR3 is TGTGCCAGCAGCTTAGATGGACAAGGAAACATTCAGTACTTC. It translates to CASSLDGQGNIQYF.

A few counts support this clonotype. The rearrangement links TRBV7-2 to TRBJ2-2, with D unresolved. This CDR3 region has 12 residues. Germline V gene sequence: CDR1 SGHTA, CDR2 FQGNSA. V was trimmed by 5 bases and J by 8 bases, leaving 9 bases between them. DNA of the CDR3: TGTGCCAGCAGCCAGGCGAGGGGGGAGCTGTTTTTT. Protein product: CASSQARGELFF.

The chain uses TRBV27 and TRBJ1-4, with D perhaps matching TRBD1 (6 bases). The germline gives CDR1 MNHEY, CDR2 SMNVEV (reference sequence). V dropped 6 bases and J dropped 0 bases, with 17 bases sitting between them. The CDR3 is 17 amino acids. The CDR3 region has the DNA TGTGCCAGCAGGGAAGGTCGGGACACCTCAACTAATGAAAAACTGTTTTTT. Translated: CASREGRDTSTNEKLFF.

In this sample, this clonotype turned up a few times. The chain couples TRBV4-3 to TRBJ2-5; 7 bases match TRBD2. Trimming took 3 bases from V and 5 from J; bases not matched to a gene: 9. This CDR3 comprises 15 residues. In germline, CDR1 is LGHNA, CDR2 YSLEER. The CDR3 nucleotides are TGCGCCAGCAGCCAGAACTGGGGGGGGATGGAGACCCAGTACTTC. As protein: CASSQNWGGMETQYF.

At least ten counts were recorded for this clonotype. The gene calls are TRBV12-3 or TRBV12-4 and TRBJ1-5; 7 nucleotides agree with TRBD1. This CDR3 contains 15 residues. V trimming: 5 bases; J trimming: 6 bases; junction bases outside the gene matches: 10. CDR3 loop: CASSIDREEGQPQHF. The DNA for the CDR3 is TGTGCCAGCAGTATCGACAGGGAAGAGGGTCAGCCCCAGCATTTT.

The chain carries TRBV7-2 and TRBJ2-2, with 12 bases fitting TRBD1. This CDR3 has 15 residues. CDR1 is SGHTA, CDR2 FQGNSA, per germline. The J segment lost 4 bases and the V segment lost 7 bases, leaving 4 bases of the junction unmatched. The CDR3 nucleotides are TGTGCCAGCAAGGGACAGGGGGCGGTCACCGGGGAGCTGTTTTTT. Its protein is CASKGQGAVTGELFF.

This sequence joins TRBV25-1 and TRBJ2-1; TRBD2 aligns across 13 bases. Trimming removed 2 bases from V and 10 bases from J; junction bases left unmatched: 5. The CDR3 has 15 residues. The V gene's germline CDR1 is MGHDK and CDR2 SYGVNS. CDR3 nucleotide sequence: TGTGCCAGCAGTGAACCGGGACTAGCGGGAAAAGAGCAGTTCTTC. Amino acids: CASSEPGLAGKEQFF. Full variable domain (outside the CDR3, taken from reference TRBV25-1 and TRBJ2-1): EADIYQTPRYLVIGTGKKITLECSQTMGHDKMYWYQQDPGMELHLIHYSYGVNSTEKGDLSSESTVSRIRTEHFPLTLESARPSHTSQYLCASSEPGLAGKEQFFGPGTRLTVL.

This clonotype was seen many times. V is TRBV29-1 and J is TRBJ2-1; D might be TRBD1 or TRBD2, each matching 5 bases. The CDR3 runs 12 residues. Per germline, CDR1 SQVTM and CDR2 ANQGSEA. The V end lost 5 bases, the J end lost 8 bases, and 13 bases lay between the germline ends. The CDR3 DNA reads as TGCAGCGTTCTGGATGGGACCGATGAGCAGTTCTTC. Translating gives CSVLDGTDEQFF.

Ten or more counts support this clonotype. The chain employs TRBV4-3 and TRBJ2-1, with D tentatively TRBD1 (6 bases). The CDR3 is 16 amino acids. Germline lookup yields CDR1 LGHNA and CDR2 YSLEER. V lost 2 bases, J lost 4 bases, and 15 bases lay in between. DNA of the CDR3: TGCGCCAGCAGCCAAAGTAGGACAGCGGCGTACAATGAGCAGTTCTTC. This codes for CASSQSRTAAYNEQFF.

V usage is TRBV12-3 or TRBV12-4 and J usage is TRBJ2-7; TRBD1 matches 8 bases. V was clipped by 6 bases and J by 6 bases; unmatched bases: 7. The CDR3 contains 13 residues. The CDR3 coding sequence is TGTGCCAGCAGGGGTAATACAGGGGGCGAGCAGTACTTC. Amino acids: CASRGNTGGEQYF.

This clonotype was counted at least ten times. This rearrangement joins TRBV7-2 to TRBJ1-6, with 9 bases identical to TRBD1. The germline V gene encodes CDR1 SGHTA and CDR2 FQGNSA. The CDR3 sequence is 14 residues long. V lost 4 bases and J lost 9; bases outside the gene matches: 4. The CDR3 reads CASSSTQGASPLHF. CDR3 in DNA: TGTGCCAGCAGCTCCACACAGGGGGCTTCACCCCTCCACTTT.

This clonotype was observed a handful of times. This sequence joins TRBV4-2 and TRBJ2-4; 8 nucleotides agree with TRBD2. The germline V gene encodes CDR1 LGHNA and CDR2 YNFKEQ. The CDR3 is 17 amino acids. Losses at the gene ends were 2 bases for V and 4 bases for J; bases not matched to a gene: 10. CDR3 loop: CASSQSPGGGVKNIQYF. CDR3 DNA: TGTGCCAGCAGCCAATCCCCCGGGGGGGGAGTAAAAAACATTCAGTACTTC.

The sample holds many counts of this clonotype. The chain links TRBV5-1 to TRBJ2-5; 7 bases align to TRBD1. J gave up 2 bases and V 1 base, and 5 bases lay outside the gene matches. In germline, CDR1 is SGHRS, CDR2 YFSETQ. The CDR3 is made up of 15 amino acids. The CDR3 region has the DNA TGCGCCAGCAGCTTGCCCCGGACAGGACAAGAGACCCAGTACTTC. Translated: CASSLPRTGQETQYF.

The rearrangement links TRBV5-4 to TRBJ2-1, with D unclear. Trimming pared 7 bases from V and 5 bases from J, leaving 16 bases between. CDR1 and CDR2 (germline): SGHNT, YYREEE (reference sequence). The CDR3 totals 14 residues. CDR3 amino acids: CASAMDRLDNEQFF. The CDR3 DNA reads TGTGCCAGCGCGATGGACCGCCTGGACAATGAGCAGTTCTTC.

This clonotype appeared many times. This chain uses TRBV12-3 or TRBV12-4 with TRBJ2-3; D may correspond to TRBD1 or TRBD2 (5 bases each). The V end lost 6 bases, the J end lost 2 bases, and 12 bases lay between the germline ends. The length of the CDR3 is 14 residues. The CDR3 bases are TGTGCCAGCAGCCGACCGGGGACCACAGATACGCAGTATTTT. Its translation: CASSRPGTTDTQYF.